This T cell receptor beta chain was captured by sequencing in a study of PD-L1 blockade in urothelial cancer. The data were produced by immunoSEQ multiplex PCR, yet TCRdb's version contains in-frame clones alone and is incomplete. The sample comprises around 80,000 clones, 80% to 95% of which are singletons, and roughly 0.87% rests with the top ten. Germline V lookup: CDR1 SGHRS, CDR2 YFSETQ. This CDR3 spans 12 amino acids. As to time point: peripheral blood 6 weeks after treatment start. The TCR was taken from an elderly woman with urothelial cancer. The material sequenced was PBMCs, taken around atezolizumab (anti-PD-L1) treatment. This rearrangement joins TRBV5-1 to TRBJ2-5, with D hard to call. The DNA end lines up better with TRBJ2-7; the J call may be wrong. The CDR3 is CASSPDTNEQYF. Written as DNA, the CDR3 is TGCGCCAGCAGCCCTGATACGAACGAGCAGTACTTC.